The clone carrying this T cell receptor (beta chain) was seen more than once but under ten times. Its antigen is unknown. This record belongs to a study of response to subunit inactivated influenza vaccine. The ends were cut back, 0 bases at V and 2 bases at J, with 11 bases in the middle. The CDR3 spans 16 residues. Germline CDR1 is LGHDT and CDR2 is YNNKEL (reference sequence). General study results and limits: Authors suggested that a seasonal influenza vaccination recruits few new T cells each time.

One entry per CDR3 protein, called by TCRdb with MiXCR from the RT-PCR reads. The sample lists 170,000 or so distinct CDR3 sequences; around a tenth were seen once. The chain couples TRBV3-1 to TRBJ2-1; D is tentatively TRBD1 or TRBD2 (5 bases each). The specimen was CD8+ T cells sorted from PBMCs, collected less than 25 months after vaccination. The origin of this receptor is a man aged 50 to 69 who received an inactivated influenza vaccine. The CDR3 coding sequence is TGTGCCAGCAGCCAAGACTCGGGACGGGCCTACAATGAGCAGTTCTTC. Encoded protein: CASSQDSGRAYNEQFF.